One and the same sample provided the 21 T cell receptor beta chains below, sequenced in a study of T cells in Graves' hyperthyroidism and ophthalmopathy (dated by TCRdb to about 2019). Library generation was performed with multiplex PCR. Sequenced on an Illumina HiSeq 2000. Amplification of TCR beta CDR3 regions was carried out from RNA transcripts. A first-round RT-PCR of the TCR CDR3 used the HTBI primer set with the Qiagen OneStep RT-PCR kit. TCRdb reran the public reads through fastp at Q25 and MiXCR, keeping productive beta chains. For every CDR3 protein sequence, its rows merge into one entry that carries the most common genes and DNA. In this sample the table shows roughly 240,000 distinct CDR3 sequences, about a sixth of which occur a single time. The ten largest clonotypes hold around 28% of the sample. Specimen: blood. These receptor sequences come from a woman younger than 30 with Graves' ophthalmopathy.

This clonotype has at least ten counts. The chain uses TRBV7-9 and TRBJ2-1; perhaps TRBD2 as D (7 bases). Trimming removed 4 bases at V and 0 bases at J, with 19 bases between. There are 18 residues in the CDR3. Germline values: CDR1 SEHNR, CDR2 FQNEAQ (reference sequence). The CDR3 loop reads CASSSSRGRESSYNEQFF. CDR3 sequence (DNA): TGTGCCAGCAGCTCTAGCCGGGGGCGGGAGAGCTCCTACAATGAGCAGTTCTTC.

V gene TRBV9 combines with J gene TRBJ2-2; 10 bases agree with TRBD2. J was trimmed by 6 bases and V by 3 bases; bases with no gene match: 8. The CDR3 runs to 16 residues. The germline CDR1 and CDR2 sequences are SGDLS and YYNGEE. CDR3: CASSASGGALSGELFF. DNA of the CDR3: TGTGCCAGCAGCGCAAGCGGGGGGGCCTTATCCGGGGAGCTGTTTTTT. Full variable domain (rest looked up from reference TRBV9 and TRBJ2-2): DSGVTQTPKHLITATGQRVTLRCSPRSGDLSVYWYQQSLDQGLQFLIQYYNGEERAKGNILERFSAQQFPDLHSELNLSSLELGDSALYFCASSASGGALSGELFFGEGSRLTVL.

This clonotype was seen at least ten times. CDR3 loop: CASSPTSGGDYEQYF. The DNA for the CDR3 is TGTGCCAGCAGCCCGACTAGCGGGGGGGACTACGAGCAGTACTTC. The J gene is TRBJ2-7, the V gene TRBV7-9; 14 bases are shared with TRBD2. This CDR3 contains 15 residues. V shed 5 bases, J shed 3 bases, and the junction held 3 bases outside the gene matches. CDR1 is SEHNR and CDR2 is FQNEAQ in the germline V gene (reference sequence). Full variable domain (outside the CDR3, taken from reference TRBV7-9 and TRBJ2-7): DTGVSQNPRHKITKRGQNVTFRCDPISEHNRLYWYRQTLGQGPEFLTYFQNEAQLEKSRLLSDRFSAERPKGSFSTLEIQRTEQGDSAMYLCASSPTSGGDYEQYFGPGTRLTVT.

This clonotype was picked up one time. Here the CDR3 DNA reads TGTGCCAGCAGCTTCGAAGCCACGAGCTCCTACAATGAGCAGTTCTTC. It yields the protein CASSFEATSSYNEQFF. The chain employs TRBV7-8 and TRBJ2-1; D unresolved. This CDR3 is built from 16 residues. Germline V CDR1 and CDR2: SGHVS, FQNEAQ. Trimming took 3 bases from V and 0 from J, leaving 12 bases between them.

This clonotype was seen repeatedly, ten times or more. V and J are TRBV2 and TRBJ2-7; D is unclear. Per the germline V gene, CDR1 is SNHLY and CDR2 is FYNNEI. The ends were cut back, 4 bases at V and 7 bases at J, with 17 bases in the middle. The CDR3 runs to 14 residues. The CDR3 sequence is CASSVVGSGLEQYF. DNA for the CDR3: TGTGCCAGCAGTGTCGTGGGATCCGGTTTGGAGCAGTACTTC.

CDR3 coding DNA: TGCAGTGCTAGTCGAATAGAATTGGGGACCCAGTACTTC. Its translation: CSASRIELGTQYF. The V and J genes are TRBV20-1 and TRBJ2-5, with unresolved D. V lost 3 bases and J lost 7, with 15 bases in between. This CDR3 contains 13 residues. CDR1 DFQATT and CDR2 SNEGSKA come from the germline V gene (reference sequence).

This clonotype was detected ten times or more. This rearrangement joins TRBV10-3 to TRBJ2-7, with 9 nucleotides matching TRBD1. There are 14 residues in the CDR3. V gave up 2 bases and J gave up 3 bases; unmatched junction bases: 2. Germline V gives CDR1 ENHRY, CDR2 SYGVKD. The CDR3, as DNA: TGTGCCATCAGTGAGATGGACAGGGGCTACGAGCAGTACTTC. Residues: CAISEMDRGYEQYF.

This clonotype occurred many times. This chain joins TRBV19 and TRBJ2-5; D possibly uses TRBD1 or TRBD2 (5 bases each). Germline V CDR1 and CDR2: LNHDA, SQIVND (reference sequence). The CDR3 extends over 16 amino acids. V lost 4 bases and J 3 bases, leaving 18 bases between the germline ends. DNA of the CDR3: TGTGCCAGTAGTAGAAGAGTATCCGGGACCAAAGAGACCCAGTACTTC. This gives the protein CASSRRVSGTKETQYF.

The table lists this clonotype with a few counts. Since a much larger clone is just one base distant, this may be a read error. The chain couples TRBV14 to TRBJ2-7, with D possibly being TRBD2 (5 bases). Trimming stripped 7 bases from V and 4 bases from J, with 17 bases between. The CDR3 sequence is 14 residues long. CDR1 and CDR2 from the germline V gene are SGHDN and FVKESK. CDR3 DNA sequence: TGTGCCAGCACCTTACTCGGGGTGGGATACGAGCAGTACTTC. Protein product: CASTLLGVGYEQYF.

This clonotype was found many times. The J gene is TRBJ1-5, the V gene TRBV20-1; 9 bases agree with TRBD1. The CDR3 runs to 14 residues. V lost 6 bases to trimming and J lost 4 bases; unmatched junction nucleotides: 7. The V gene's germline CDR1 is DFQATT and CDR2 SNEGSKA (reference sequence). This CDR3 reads CSALRQGGNQPQHF. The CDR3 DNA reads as TGCAGTGCACTGCGACAGGGGGGGAATCAGCCCCAGCATTTT.

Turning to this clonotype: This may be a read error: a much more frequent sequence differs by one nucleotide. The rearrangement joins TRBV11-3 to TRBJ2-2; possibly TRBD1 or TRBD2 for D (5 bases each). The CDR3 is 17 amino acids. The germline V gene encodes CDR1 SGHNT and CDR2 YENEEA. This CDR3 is CASSSRGWGTGTGDLFF. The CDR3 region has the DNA TGTGCCAGCAGCTCCCGCGGGTGGGGCACAGGCACCGGGGATCTGTTTTTT. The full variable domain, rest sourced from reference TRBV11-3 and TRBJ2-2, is EAGVVQSPRYKIIEKKQPVAFWCNPISGHNTLYWYLQNLGQGPELLIRYENEEAVDDSQLPKDRFSAERLKGVDSTLKIQPAELGDSAVYLCASSSRGWGTGTGDLFFGEGSRLTVL.

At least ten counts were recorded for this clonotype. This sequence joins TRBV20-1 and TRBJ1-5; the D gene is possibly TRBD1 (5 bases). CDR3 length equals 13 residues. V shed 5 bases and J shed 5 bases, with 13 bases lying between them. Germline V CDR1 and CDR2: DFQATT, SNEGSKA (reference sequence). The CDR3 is CSAQAGRDQPQHF. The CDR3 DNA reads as TGCAGTGCTCAAGCAGGCAGGGATCAGCCCCAGCATTTT.

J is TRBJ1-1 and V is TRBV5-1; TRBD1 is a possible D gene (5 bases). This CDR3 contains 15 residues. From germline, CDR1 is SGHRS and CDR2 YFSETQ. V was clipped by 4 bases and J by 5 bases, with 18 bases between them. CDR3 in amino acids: CASSGGGSARTEAFF. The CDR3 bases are TGCGCCAGCAGCGGGGGGGGTTCGGCGAGAACTGAAGCTTTCTTT.

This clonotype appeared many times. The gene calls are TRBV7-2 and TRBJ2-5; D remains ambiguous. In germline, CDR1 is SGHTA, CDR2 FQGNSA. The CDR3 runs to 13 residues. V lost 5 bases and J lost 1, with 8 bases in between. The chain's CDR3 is CASSPRAQETQYF. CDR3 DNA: TGTGCCAGCAGCCCTAGAGCCCAAGAGACCCAGTACTTC.

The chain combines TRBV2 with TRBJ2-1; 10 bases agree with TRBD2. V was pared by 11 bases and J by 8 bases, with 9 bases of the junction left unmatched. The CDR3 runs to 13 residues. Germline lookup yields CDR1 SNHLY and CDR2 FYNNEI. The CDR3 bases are TGTGCCCGCCAGGGTAGCGGGAGGTATGAGCAGTTCTTC. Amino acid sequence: CARQGSGRYEQFF.

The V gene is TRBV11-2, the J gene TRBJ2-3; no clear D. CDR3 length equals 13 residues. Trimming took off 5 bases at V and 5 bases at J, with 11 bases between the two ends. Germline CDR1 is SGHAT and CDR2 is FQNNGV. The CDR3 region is CASSRPPIDTQYF. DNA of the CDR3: TGTGCCAGCAGCAGACCCCCCATAGATACGCAGTATTTT.

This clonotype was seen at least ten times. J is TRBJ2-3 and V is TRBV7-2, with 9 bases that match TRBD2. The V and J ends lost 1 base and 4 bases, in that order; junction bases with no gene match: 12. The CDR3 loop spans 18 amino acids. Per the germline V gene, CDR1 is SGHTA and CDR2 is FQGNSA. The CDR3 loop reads CASSLGRGRVLVPDTQYF. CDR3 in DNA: TGTGCCAGCAGCTTAGGGCGCGGGAGGGTACTAGTCCCAGATACGCAGTATTTT.

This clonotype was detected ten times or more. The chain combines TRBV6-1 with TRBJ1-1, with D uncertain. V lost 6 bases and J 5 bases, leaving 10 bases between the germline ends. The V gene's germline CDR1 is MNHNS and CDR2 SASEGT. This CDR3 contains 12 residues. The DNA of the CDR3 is TGTGCCAGCAGGCCCGCTGGGACTGAAGCTTTCTTT. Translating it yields CASRPAGTEAFF.

CDR3 residues: CSVGSGRYEQFF. DNA of the CDR3: TGCAGCGTAGGTAGCGGGAGGTATGAGCAGTTCTTC. J is TRBJ2-1 and V is TRBV29-1, with 10 bases lining up with TRBD2. Trimming cost V 6 bases and J 8 bases; bases outside gene matches: 4. The CDR3 spans 12 residues. Per the germline V gene, CDR1 is SQVTM and CDR2 is ANQGSEA.

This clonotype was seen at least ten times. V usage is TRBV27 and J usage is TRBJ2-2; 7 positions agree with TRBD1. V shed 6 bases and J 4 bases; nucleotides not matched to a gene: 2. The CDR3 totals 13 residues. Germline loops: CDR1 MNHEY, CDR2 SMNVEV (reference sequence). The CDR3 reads CASRGTVTGELFF. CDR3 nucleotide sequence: TGTGCCAGCAGAGGGACAGTCACCGGGGAGCTGTTTTTT.

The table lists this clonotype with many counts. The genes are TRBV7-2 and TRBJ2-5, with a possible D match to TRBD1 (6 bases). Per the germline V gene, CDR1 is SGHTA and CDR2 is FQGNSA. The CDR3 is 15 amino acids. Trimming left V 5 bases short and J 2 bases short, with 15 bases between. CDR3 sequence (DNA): TGTGCCAGCAGCCCCAACGGACAGTATCAAGAGACCCAGTACTTC. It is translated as CASSPNGQYQETQYF. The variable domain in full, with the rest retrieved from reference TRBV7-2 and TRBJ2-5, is GAGVSQSPSNKVTEKGKDVELRCDPISGHTALYWYRQSLGQGLEFLIYFQGNSAPDKSGLPSDRFSAERTGGSVSTLTIQRTQQEDSAVYLCASSPNGQYQETQYFGPGTRLLVL.